This T cell receptor (beta chain) was documented in a study of prognosis after radiotherapy for stage I lung cancer. Study in general: Squamous cell carcinoma affected six or seven patients, adenocarcinoma about 12.

Study-level findings and limits: Lower Shannon entropy after stereotactic body radiation therapy was observed in patients who went on to develop distant metastases. Unique TCR clone counts were lower following stereotactic body radiation therapy (median roughly 10,000 versus 7,000).

TCR beta CDR3 was amplified from genomic DNA by two-round multiplex PCR. Each TRBV and TRBJ gene had its own primer in the first PCR round. TCRdb used MiXCR to reprocess the multiplex PCR reads, holding one entry per CDR3 protein. Among tens of thousands of distinct CDR3 sequences listed, over 30% were seen once. Germline V lookup: CDR1 SGHKS, CDR2 YYEKEE (reference sequence). V was clipped by 4 bases and J by 3 bases, with 11 bases between them. CDR3 length: 15 amino acids. This clonotype was recorded many times. Antigen unknown. The chain recombines TRBV5-5 with TRBJ2-6; possible D gene TRBD2, 5 bases. The sequence was obtained from a donor aged 50 or older with non-small cell lung cancer. The material sequenced was PBMCs, taken before or after stereotactic body radiation therapy (not recorded which). The CDR3 DNA is TGTGCCAGCAGCCTCGAGGGTGGTGGGGCCAACGTCCTGACTTTC. Translated: CASSLEGGGANVLTF.